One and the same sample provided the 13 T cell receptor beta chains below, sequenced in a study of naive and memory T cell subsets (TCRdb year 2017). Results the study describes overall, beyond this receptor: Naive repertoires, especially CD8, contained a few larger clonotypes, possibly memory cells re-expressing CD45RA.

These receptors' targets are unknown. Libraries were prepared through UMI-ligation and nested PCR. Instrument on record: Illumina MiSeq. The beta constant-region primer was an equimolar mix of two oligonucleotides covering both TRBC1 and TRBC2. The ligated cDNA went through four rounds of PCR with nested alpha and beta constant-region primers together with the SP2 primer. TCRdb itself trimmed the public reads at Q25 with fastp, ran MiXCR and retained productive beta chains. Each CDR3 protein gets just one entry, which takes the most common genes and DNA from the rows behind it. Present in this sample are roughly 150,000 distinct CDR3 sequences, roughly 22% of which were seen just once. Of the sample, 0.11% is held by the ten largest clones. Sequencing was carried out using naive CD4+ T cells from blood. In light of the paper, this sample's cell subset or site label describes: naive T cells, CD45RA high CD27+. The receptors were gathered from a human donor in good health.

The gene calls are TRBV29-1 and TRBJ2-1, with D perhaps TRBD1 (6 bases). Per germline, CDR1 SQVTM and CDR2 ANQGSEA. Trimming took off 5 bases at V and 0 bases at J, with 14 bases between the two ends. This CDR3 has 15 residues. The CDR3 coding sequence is TGCAGCGTTCCCAGGGGCCATAGCTCCTACAATGAGCAGTTCTTC. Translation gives CSVPRGHSSYNEQFF.

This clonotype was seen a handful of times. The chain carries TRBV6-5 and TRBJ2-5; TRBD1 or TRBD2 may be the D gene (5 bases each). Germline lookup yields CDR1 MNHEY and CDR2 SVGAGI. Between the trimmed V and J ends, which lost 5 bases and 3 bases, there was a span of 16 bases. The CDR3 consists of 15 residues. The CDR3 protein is CASSLRGRGEETQYF. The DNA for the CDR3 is TGTGCCAGCAGTCTACGAGGAAGGGGAGAAGAGACCCAGTACTTC.

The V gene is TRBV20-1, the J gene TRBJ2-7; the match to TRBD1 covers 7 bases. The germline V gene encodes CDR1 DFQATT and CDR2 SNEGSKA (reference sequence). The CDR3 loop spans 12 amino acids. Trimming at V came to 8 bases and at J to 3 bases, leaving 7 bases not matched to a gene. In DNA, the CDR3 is TGCAGTTCGACAGGGCTTAACTACGAGCAGTACTTC. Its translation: CSSTGLNYEQYF.

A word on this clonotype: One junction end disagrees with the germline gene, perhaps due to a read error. CDR3 region: CASSYSPGQPYVQYF. In DNA, the CDR3 is TGTGCCAGCAGTTACTCACCGGGACAGCCCTACGTGCAGTACTTC. This sequence joins TRBV6-6 and TRBJ2-7; 7 positions agree with TRBD1. CDR1 and CDR2 from the germline V gene are MNHNY and SVGAGI (reference sequence). This CDR3 is 15 amino acids long.

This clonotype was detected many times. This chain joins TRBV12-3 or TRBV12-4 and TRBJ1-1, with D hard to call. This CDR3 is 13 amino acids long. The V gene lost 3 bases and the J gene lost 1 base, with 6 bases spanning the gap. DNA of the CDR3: TGTGCCAGCAGTTTGGTAGGGAACACTGAAGCTTTCTTT. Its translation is CASSLVGNTEAFF.

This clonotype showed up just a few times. CDR3 residues: CASSLTGGTGELFF. CDR3 DNA sequence: TGTGCCAGCAGCTTGACAGGGGGGACCGGGGAGCTGTTTTTT. The chain joins TRBV5-6 to TRBJ2-2, with 8 bases aligning to TRBD1. Per the germline V gene, CDR1 is SGHDT and CDR2 is YYEEEE. The CDR3 is made up of 14 amino acids. J gave up 5 bases and V 1 base, and 1 base lay outside the gene matches.

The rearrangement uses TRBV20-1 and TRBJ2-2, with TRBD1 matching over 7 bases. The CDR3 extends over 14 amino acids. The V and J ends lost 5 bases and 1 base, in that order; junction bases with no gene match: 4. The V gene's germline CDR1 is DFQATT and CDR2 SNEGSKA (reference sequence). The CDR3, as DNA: TGCAGTGCTCCTCGACAGGGGAACACCGGGGAGCTGTTTTTT. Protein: CSAPRQGNTGELFF.

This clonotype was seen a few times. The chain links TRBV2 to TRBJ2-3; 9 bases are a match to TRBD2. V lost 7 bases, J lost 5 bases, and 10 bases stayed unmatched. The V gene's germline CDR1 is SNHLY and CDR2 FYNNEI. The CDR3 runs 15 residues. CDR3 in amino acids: CASKERLAAKDTQYF. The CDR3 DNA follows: TGTGCCAGCAAGGAGAGACTAGCGGCCAAAGATACGCAGTATTTT.

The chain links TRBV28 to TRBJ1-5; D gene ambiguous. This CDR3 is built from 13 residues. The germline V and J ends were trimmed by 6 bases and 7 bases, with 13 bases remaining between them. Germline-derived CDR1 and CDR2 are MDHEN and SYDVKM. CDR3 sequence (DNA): TGTGCCAGCAGGAGCGGGTGGCAACAGCCCCAGCATTTT. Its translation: CASRSGWQQPQHF.

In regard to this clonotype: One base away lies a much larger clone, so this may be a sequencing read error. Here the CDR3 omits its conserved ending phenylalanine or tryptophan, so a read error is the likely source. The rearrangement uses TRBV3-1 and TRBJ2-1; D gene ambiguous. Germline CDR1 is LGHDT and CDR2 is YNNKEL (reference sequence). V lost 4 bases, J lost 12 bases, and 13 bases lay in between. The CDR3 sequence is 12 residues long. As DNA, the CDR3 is TGTGCCAGCAGCCCTTCGACAATTGCGCAGTTCTTA. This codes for CASSPSTIAQFL.

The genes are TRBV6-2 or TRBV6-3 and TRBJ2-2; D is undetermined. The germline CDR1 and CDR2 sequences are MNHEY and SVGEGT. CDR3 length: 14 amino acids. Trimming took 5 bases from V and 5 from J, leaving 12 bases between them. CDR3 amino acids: CASSGVAPTGELFF. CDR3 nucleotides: TGTGCCAGCAGTGGGGTCGCACCGACCGGGGAGCTGTTTTTT.

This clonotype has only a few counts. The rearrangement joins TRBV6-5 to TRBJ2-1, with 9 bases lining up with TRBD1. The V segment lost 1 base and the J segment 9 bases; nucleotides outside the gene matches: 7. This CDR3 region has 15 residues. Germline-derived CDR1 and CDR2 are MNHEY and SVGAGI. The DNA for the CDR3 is TGTGCCAGCAGTTACTACAGGGGGCGGAAGGGTGAGCAGTTCTTC. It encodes CASSYYRGRKGEQFF.

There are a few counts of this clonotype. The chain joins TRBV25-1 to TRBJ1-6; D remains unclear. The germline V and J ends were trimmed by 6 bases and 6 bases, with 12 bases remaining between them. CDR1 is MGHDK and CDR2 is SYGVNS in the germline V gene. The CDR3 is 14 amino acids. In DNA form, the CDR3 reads TGTGCCAGCAGGGGTAAGGGCGTTAATTCACCCCTCCACTTT. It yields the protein CASRGKGVNSPLHF.